The present T cell receptor (beta chain) was sequenced within a study of cytomegalovirus exposure and HLA in healthy donors. Regarding the study as a whole: Researchers reported in a later analysis that a missense DCLRE1C variant was tied to TCR beta V- and J-gene trimming.

Trimming removed 0 bases at V and 0 bases at J, with 9 bases between. The CDR3 sequence is 16 residues long. Germline CDR1 is PRHDT and CDR2 is FYEKMQ (reference sequence). Comment on this clone: As yet, its antigen is unknown.

60 Vbeta and 13 Jbeta primers were used in PCR. Assay used: immunoSEQ multiplex PCR; TCRdb lists only in-frame clones, some missing. Of around 230,000 clones listed, more than 75% were seen once; the top ten hold 4.5% to 7%. The specimen sequenced was PBMCs. This clonotype was sampled from a man aged 40-49 years in good health and CMV-seropositive. The V gene is TRBV13, the J gene TRBJ1-3; TRBD1 might be the D (5 bases). CDR3: CASSLGLGVSGNTIYF. DNA for the CDR3: TGTGCCAGCAGCTTAGGCCTAGGGGTCTCTGGAAACACCATATATTTT.